This T cell receptor (beta chain) was identified in a study of early stage breast cancer tumors (dated by TCRdb to 2017 to 2019). Context from the whole study: Of the 15 or so invasive breast tumors, approximately 11 were found to be estrogen receptor-positive, progesterone receptor-positive and HER2-negative. The samples as a whole yielded a few million detected templates, corresponding to about a million unique clonotypes. A read coverage of roughly 10-fold per sample was achieved on average. About 65% of the 12 ER+/PR+/HER2- tumors were invasive ductal carcinomas, while the other four were invasive lobular carcinomas.

Each sample was amplified as two independent genomic DNA replicates: approximately 0.49 ug for blood and approximately 1.5 ug for tumor or normal breast. Following the manufacturer's instructions, the ImmunoSeq Intro kit was used to carry out TCRB sequencing on genomic DNA. For absolute quantification, the roughly 30-cycle multiplex PCR included proprietary primers along with spike-in control sequences. Single-end 150-bp reads were used to sequence an 87-bp fragment covering the CDR3 and the flanking V and J genes. Each lane of an Illumina MiSeq using version 3.0 chemistry carried seven multiplexed samples, with two replicates per sample. As for the original processing: The vendor's proprietary pipeline processed the raw data and merged both replicates into a single result for each sample. Productive rearrangements sharing the V-gene family, CDR3 amino acid sequence and J-gene segment were defined as clonotypes. To compute clonality, the normalized Shannon entropy (Pielou evenness) of TCRB abundances was subtracted from 1. T cell density was estimated by dividing total templates by the number of input cells inferred from the DNA input amount. Recon was used with default parameters to estimate total repertoire diversity and clonality. A clonotype counted as tumor-enriched if its abundance in tumor exceeded 0.1% and was at least 32-fold higher than its abundance in normal breast. Imported from immuneACCESS, the table was reduced by TCRdb to in-frame sequences with V and J called. These copies leave out some clones; in studies compared against another copy, an unresolved V gene accounts for under half, and the cause of the remainder is not known. V and J calls and clone size are given by that table; D and trimming were obtained from the DNA. The sample contains about 72,000 clones, roughly 80% of them found a single time. The top ten constitute under 3.5% of the sample.

The full study reports these points: Enriched TCRB sequences shared across patients were mostly commonly generated sequences, unlikely to play an important role in the tumor microenvironment. Repertoires from blood and normal breast were more alike than repertoires from blood and tumor, and in about 85% of the 16 patients, comparing each tissue with blood separated tumor from normal. Compared with adjacent normal breast tissue, tumors had higher clonality and approximately 2.5-fold greater T cell density. Because the cohort was small, analysis by tumor subtype was not possible. Chain pairing and functional markers such as CD4, CD8 and FOXP3 were not captured by bulk genomic DNA sequencing of unsorted cells.

The study profiled bulk TCR beta-chain repertoires in matched peripheral blood, tumor and adjacent normal breast tissue taken from more than 15 patients with early-stage breast cancer. Before surgery, about 5-10 mL of whole blood was collected into EDTA tubes and then processed within 2 hours. Ficoll-Paque centrifugation in SepMate-50 tubes was used to isolate peripheral blood mononuclear cells. PBMCs were cryopreserved in aliquots of roughly 1.8 to 4 million cells in around 90% FBS with around 10% DMSO and kept in liquid nitrogen. The Qiagen AllPrep DNA/RNA Mini kit was used for genomic DNA extraction. Note on this clone: Its recognized antigen is unknown. One base away there is no much larger clone; base qualities are not given.

A distance of 13 bases separates the germline ends of V and J, which lose 6 bases and 6 bases respectively. The CDR1 and CDR2 encoded by the germline V gene are MNHEY and SVGAGI. Its CDR3 holds 13 amino acids, cysteine through phenylalanine. Of the read, only the CDR3 DNA is kept; its 39 bases are in frame from base 1. The specimen was blood. The receptor was isolated from a person aged 55-75 years with breast cancer. Recombination connected TRBV6-5 to TRBJ2-3; TRBD2 is a possible D gene, resting on 6 matching bases. The base sequence is TGTGCCAGCAGACGGGGGAAAGTGGATACGCAGTATTTT. Translation gives CASRRGKVDTQYF.